This T cell receptor (beta chain) stems from a study of monozygotic twins with cystic fibrosis. Points from the study as a whole: Low clonality (median approximately 0.0095) suggested a mostly naive repertoire. Monozygotic CF twin pairs shared significantly more nucleotide-identical clonotypes than unrelated CF individuals did.

On this clone itself: Its antigen is still unknown.

Germline V gives CDR1 MGHDK, CDR2 SYGVNS. Trimming took 3 bases from V and 1 from J; bases not matched to a gene: 2. CDR3 length equals 14 residues. The table came from immunoSEQ multiplex PCR; TCRdb's copy has only in-frame clones and leaves some out. This sample yields roughly 20,000 clones, of which about 89% are seen a single time; around 1.5% belongs to the top ten. The sample consisted of blood. J is TRBJ1-1 and V is TRBV25-1; 7 positions match TRBD1. This receptor was obtained from a girl aged 2 to 10 with cystic fibrosis. This chain's CDR3 is CASSDRDRNTEAFF. CDR3 nucleotides: TGTGCCAGCAGTGATCGGGACAGGAACACTGAAGCTTTCTTT.